A single sample is the source of the 16 T cell receptor beta chains below, sequenced in a study of T cells in Graves' hyperthyroidism and ophthalmopathy. It was RNA transcripts that yielded the amplified TCR beta CDR3 regions. HTBI primers were the set used in a first-round RT-PCR of the TCR CDR3. TCRdb reanalysed the multiplex PCR reads using MiXCR and keeps one entry per CDR3 protein. Of around 600,000 distinct CDR3 sequences listed, 14% are singletons. Sequenced input: blood. The receptors originated from a woman aged 18-29 years with Graves' ophthalmopathy.

This clonotype appeared many times. The genes are TRBV18 and TRBJ2-7, with 9 positions matching TRBD1. The CDR3 spans 15 residues. Looked up from germline, CDR1 is KGHSH and CDR2 is LQKENI. The V and J ends lost 1 base and 6 bases, in that order; junction bases with no gene match: 7. CDR3 DNA: TGTGCCAGCTCACCACAAGAGGGACAGGGCTTCGAGCAGTACTTC. Its translation is CASSPQEGQGFEQYF.

Written as DNA, the CDR3 is TGTGCCAGCGGGGATGGGGGAGGCAAAAACATTCAGTACTTC. Translation gives CASGDGGGKNIQYF. J is TRBJ2-4 and V is TRBV27, with D perhaps TRBD2 (6 bases). V lost 8 bases and J 3 bases, leaving 14 bases between the germline ends. The CDR3 extends over 14 amino acids. Germline CDR1 is MNHEY and CDR2 is SMNVEV (reference sequence).

This clonotype was detected a few times. The J gene is TRBJ1-2, the V gene TRBV28; no clear D gene. Per the germline V gene, CDR1 is MDHEN and CDR2 is SYDVKM. V was shortened by 2 bases and J by 0 bases, with 22 bases between the two germline ends. The CDR3 is 19 amino acids. CDR3 coding DNA: TGTGCCAGCAGTTTAACCCAAACCCAAGTCATAGGGTCTAACTATGGCTACACCTTC. Its protein product is CASSLTQTQVIGSNYGYTF.

The chain uses TRBV12-5 and TRBJ2-5, with D perhaps matching TRBD2 (6 bases). The V end lost 0 bases, the J end lost 0 bases, and 14 bases lay between the germline ends. This CDR3 region has 17 residues. Germline CDR1 is LGHNT and CDR2 is FRNRAP. The CDR3 sequence: CASGLVGAGRYQETQYF. CDR3 DNA: TGTGCTAGTGGTTTGGTAGGTGCGGGAAGGTACCAAGAGACCCAGTACTTC.

This clonotype has at least ten counts. The chain has TRBV12-5 and TRBJ2-3, with 10 bases matching TRBD2. Germline CDR1 and CDR2: LGHNT and FRNRAP. The V segment lost 3 bases and the J segment 0 bases; nucleotides outside the gene matches: 3. The CDR3 covers 16 residues. The CDR3 sequence is CASGFTSGISTDTQYF. DNA for the CDR3: TGTGCTAGTGGTTTTACTAGCGGGATTAGCACAGATACGCAGTATTTT. Full variable domain (rest looked up from reference TRBV12-5 and TRBJ2-3): DARVTQTPRHKVTEMGQEVTMRCQPILGHNTVFWYRQTMMQGLELLAYFRNRAPLDDSGMPKDRFSAEMPDATLATLKIQPSEPRDSAVYFCASGFTSGISTDTQYFGPGTRLTVL.

This clonotype has more than one count but fewer than ten. The rearrangement links TRBV20-1 to TRBJ1-1; 9 positions match TRBD1. Trimming cost V 0 bases and J 2 bases; bases outside gene matches: 4. Germline CDR1 and CDR2: DFQATT and SNEGSKA (reference sequence). This CDR3 spans 15 amino acids. In DNA form, the CDR3 reads TGCAGTGCTAGAGACTGGGACAGGGCCAACACTGAAGCTTTCTTT. Amino acid sequence: CSARDWDRANTEAFF.

The V call is TRBV11-3, the J call TRBJ2-5, with unresolved D. This CDR3 region has 12 residues. V was cut by 4 bases and J by 4 bases, with 7 bases left in between. The germline V gene has CDR1 SGHNT and CDR2 YENEEA. CDR3 coding DNA: TGTGCCAGCAGCTCTACTTTAGAGACCCAGTACTTC. Encoded protein: CASSSTLETQYF.

The V gene is TRBV27, the J gene TRBJ1-1, with 7 bases that match TRBD1. The germline CDR1 and CDR2 sequences are MNHEY and SMNVEV (reference sequence). Trimming cost V 10 bases and J 3 bases; bases outside gene matches: 5. This CDR3 is built from 12 residues. In DNA form, the CDR3 reads TGTGCCACCTGGACAGGCCACACTGAAGCTTTCTTT. It is translated as CATWTGHTEAFF.

The chain links TRBV27 to TRBJ2-4; 8 positions agree with TRBD2. The CDR3 sequence is 15 residues long. Germline CDR1 reads MNHEY; CDR2 reads SMNVEV (reference sequence). Trimming removed 4 bases from V and 9 bases from J; junction bases left unmatched: 11. The CDR3 loop is CASSSPSAGEGIQYF. CDR3 in DNA: TGTGCCAGCAGTTCTCCCTCAGCGGGAGAGGGCATTCAGTACTTC.

This clonotype was recorded at least ten times. The genes are TRBV14 and TRBJ2-1; 7 positions agree with TRBD2. This CDR3 spans 14 amino acids. Germline assignment: CDR1 SGHDN and CDR2 FVKESK. V lost 0 bases, J lost 10 bases, and 6 bases stayed unmatched. CDR3 DNA sequence: TGTGCCAGCAGCCAAGAAGAACGGGGAGGGGAGCAGTTCTTC. It yields the protein CASSQEERGGEQFF. Variable domain in full (rest from reference TRBV14 and TRBJ2-1): EAGVTQFPSHSVIEKGQTVTLRCDPISGHDNLYWYRRVMGKEIKFLLHFVKESKQDESGMPNNRFLAERTGGTYSTLKVQPAELEDSGVYFCASSQEERGGEQFFGPGTRLTVL.

There are many counts of this clonotype. The rearrangement links TRBV5-6 to TRBJ2-6; D assignment may be TRBD1 or TRBD2 (6 bases each). The CDR3 contains 16 residues. Germline CDR1 SGHDT, CDR2 YYEEEE. V was pared by 1 base and J by 4 bases, with 12 bases between. CDR3 amino acids: CASSLFGGSGANVLTF. The CDR3, as DNA: TGTGCCAGCAGCTTGTTCGGGGGCAGCGGGGCCAACGTCCTGACTTTC.

The chain recombines TRBV5-1 with TRBJ2-3; D uncertain. Germline lookup yields CDR1 SGHRS and CDR2 YFSETQ. CDR3 length equals 15 residues. Trimming cost V 2 bases and J 2 bases, with 12 bases left between them. The CDR3 DNA follows: TGCGCCAGCAGCTTCGAAGAGGCGTTCACAGATACGCAGTATTTT. The encoded protein is CASSFEEAFTDTQYF.

A few counts support this clonotype. This chain uses TRBV19 with TRBJ2-1; the D gene is possibly TRBD2 (5 bases). The germline V and J ends were trimmed by 1 base and 0 bases, with 10 bases remaining between them. The CDR3 has 16 amino acids. Germline V gene lookup returns CDR1 LNHDA and CDR2 SQIVND (reference sequence). The CDR3 DNA is TGTGCCAGTAGTATAGTTGGTAGCGCCTCCTACAATGAGCAGTTCTTC. Translating gives CASSIVGSASYNEQFF.

This clonotype was found many times. V usage is TRBV24-1 and J usage is TRBJ2-1; D unresolved. This CDR3 comprises 19 residues. Germline assignment: CDR1 KGHDR and CDR2 SFDVKD. Trimming pared 2 bases from V and 0 bases from J, leaving 19 bases between. The CDR3 region is CATSDWFGETPISYNEQFF. CDR3 coding DNA: TGTGCCACCAGTGATTGGTTCGGAGAGACACCTATCTCCTACAATGAGCAGTTCTTC.

There are many counts of this clonotype. The chain uses TRBV20-1 and TRBJ2-1; 10 positions match TRBD2. V was clipped by 5 bases and J by 0 bases; unmatched bases: 13. CDR1 DFQATT and CDR2 SNEGSKA come from the germline V gene (reference sequence). This CDR3 comprises 18 residues. This CDR3 reads CSAESAGGPSSSYNEQFF. CDR3 coding DNA: TGCAGTGCTGAATCAGCGGGAGGGCCCTCGAGCTCCTACAATGAGCAGTTCTTC.

The gene calls are TRBV27 and TRBJ1-1; 8 bases are shared with TRBD1. Germline CDR1 reads MNHEY; CDR2 reads SMNVEV (reference sequence). Trimming at V came to 4 bases and at J to 5 bases, leaving 6 bases not matched to a gene. This CDR3 has 14 amino acids. CDR3 in DNA: TGTGCCAGCAGTTGGCAGGGGGCAGGAACTGAAGCTTTCTTT. This translates into CASSWQGAGTEAFF.